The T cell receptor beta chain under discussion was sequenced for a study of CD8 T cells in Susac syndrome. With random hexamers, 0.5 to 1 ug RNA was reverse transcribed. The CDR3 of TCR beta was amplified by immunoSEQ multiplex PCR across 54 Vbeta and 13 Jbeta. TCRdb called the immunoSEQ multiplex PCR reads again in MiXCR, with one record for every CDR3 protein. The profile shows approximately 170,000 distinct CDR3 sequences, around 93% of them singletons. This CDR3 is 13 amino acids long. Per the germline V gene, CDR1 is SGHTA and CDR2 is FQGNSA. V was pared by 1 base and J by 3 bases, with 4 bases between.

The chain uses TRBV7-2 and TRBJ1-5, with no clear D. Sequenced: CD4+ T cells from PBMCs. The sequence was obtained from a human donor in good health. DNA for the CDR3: TGTGCCAGCAGCTTAGTATTCAATCAGCCCCAGCATTTT. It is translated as CASSLVFNQPQHF. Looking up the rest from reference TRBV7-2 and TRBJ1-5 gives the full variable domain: GAGVSQSPSNKVTEKGKDVELRCDPISGHTALYWYRQSLGQGLEFLIYFQGNSAPDKSGLPSDRFSAERTGGSVSTLTIQRTQQEDSAVYLCASSLVFNQPQHFGDGTRLSIL.